This is a list of T cell receptor beta chains from one sample in a study of early T cells in non-severe SARS-CoV-2 infection. From the 5' RACE reads, TCRdb called clonotypes with MiXCR, one entry per CDR3 protein. This sample has tens of thousands of distinct CDR3 sequences, with 5.2% found just once. Sequencing input: whole blood. The receptors shown here come from an adult who was a healthcare worker with PCR-confirmed SARS-CoV-2 infection or an uninfected control (not recorded which). The CDR3 runs from the conserved cysteine through the conserved F or W. D genes are given only for firm matches. Some rows have no size entry. The others give once, few or many, or a class for an expanded clone.

d_call	v_call	clone_size	j_call	cdr3_nt	cdr3_aa
NA	TRBV7-9	NA	TRBJ2-6	TGTGCCAGCAGCCCACCGAAGGGATCTGGGGCCAACGTCCTGACTTTC	CASSPPKGSGANVLTF
NA	TRBV5-4	many	TRBJ2-2	TGTGCCAGCAGCAAGGGGGGACGGACGAACACCGGGGAGCTGTTTTTT	CASSKGGRTNTGELFF
NA	TRBV7-6	NA	TRBJ1-3	TGTGCCAGCAGCCCAGTCGGGCAGGGCGGAAACACCATATATTTT	CASSPVGQGGNTIYF
TRBD2	TRBV24-1	few	TRBJ2-1	TGTGCCACCAGTGATCCAGCGGGAGGGTACAATGAGCAGTTCTTC	CATSDPAGGYNEQFF
NA	TRBV11-3	many	TRBJ2-2	TGTGCCAGCAGTCGTGGGTATTCGAACACCGGGGAGCTGTTTTTT	CASSRGYSNTGELFF
NA	TRBV28	many	TRBJ2-1	TGTGCCAGCAGTCCACTAGCCTTGTTGTTCAATGAGCAGTTCTTC	CASSPLALLFNEQFF
NA	TRBV12-3/TRBV12-4	many	TRBJ1-1	TGTGCCAGCAGTTTATATTCAGGGGACACTGAAGCTTTCTTT	CASSLYSGDTEAFF
TRBD2	TRBV5-1	few	TRBJ2-1	TGCGCCAGCACCCCCTGGGGGACTAGGGGAGATGAGCAGTTCTTC	CASTPWGTRGDEQFF
NA	TRBV15	many	TRBJ2-5	TGTGCCACCAGCAGGGAAGTGAACCCGTACCAAGAGACCCAGTACTTC	CATSREVNPYQETQYF
TRBD2	TRBV24-1	NA	TRBJ2-3	TGTGCCACCAGTGGTGGCGGGAGAAAGGCAGATACGCAGTATTTT	CATSGGGRKADTQYF
NA	TRBV11-3	many	TRBJ2-1	TGTGCCAGCAGCGGACGAACGTCACAGTACAATGAGCAGTTCTTC	CASSGRTSQYNEQFF
NA	TRBV5-1	many	TRBJ2-3	TGCGCCAGCAGCTTGATAGGGACAGATACGCAGTATTTT	CASSLIGTDTQYF